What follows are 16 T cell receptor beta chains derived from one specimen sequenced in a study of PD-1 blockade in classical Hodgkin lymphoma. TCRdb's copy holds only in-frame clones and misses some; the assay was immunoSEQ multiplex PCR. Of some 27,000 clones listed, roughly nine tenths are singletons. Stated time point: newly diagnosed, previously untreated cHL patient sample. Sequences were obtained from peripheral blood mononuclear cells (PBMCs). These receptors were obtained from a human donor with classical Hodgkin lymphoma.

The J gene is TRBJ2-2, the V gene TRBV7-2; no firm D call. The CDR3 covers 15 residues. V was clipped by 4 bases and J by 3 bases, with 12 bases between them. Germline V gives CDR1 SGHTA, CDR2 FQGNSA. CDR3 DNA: TGTGCCAGCAGCTCCGCTAGGAGCTACACCGGGGAGCTGTTTTTT. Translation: CASSSARSYTGELFF.

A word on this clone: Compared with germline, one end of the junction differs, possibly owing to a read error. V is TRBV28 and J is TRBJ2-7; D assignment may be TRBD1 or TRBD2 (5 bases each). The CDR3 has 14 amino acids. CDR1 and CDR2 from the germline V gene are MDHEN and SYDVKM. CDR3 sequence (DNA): TGTGCCAGCAGGGGACCGATTAGTTCCTGCGAGCAGTACTTC. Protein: CASRGPISSCEQYF.

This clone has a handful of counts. The CDR3 region has the DNA TGTGCCAGCAGTCGGGATAGCGGGAGCTACGAGCAGTACTTC. Translating gives CASSRDSGSYEQYF. The J gene is TRBJ2-7, the V gene TRBV2; 9 bases match TRBD2. Per germline, CDR1 SNHLY and CDR2 FYNNEI. This CDR3 region has 14 residues. V was pared by 5 bases and J by 3 bases, with 5 bases of the junction left unmatched.

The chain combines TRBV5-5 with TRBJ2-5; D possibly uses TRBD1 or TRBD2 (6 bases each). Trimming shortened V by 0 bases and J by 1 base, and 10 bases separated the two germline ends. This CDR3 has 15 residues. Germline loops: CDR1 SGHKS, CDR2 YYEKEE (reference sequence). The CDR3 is CASSLVGGSQETQYF. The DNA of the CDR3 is TGTGCCAGCAGCTTGGTCGGGGGCTCCCAAGAGACCCAGTACTTC.

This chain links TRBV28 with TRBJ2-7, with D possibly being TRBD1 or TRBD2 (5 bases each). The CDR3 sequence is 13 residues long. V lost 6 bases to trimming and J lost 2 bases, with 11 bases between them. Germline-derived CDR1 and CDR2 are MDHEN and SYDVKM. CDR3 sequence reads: CASRRDVTYEQYF. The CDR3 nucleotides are TGTGCCAGCAGACGGGACGTAACCTACGAGCAGTACTTC.

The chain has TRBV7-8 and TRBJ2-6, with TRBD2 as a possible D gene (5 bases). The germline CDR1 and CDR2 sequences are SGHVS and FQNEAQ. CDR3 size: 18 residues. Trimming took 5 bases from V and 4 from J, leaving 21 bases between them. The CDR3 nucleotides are TGTGCCAGCAGCCCAACGGCGGGCAGTTTGGTCGGGGCCAACGTCCTGACTTTC. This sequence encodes CASSPTAGSLVGANVLTF.

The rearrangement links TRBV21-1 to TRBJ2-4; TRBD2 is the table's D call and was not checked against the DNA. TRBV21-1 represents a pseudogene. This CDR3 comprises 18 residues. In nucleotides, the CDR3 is TGTGCCAGCAGCAAAGCGGGAACACGCGAATCTCGGGAGGACATTCAGTACTTC. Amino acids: CASSKAGTRESREDIQYF.

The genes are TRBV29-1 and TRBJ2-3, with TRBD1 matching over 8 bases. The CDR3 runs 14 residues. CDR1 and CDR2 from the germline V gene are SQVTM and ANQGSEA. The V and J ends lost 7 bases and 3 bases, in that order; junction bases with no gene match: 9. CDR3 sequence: CSAFPQGATDTQYF. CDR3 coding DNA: TGCAGCGCCTTCCCCCAGGGGGCTACAGATACGCAGTATTTT.

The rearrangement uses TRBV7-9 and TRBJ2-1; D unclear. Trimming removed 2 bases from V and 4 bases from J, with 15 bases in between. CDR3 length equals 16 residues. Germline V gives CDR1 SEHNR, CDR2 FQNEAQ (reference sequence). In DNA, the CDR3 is TGTGCCAGCAGCTTAAGTAGTTCGTTGCCGTACAATGAGCAGTTCTTC. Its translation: CASSLSSSLPYNEQFF.

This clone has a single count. The CDR3, as DNA: TGTGCCAGCAGCGCGGGACAGGGGCAGGGCTATGGCTACACCTTC. Translated: CASSAGQGQGYGYTF. This chain connects TRBV5-8 to TRBJ1-2, with 10 bases that match TRBD1. The CDR3 covers 15 residues. Germline CDR1 is SGHTS and CDR2 is YDEGEE. V lost 4 bases, J lost 4 bases, and 7 bases stayed unmatched.

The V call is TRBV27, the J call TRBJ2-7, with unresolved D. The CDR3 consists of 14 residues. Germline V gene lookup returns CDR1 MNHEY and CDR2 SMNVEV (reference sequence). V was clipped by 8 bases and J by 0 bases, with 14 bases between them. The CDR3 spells CASGPNTYSYEQYF. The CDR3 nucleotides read TGTGCCAGCGGTCCCAACACCTACTCCTACGAGCAGTACTTC.

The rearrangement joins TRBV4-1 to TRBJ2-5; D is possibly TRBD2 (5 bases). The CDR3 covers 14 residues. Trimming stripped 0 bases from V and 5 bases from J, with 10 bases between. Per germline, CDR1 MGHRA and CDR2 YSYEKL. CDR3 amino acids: CASSQDFGVETQYF. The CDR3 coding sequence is TGCGCCAGCAGCCAAGATTTCGGGGTTGAGACCCAGTACTTC.

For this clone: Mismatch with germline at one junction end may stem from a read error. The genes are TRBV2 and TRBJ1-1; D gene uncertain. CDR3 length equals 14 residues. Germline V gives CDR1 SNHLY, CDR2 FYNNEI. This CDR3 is CASIESNNLVGAFF. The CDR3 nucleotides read TGTGCCAGCATTGAATCCAACAACCTAGTTGGAGCTTTCTTT.

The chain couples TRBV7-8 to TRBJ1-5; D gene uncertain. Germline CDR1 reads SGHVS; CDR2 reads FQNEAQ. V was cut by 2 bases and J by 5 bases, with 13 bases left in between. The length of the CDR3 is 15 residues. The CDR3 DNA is TGTGCCAGCAGCTTAAGTGGGGTAGGTTATCAGCCCCAGCATTTT. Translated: CASSLSGVGYQPQHF.

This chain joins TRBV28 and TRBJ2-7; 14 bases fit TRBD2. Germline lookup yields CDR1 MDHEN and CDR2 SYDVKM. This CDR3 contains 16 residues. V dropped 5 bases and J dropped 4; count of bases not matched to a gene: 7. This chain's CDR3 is CASSPGTSGSGYEQYF. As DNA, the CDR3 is TGTGCCAGCAGTCCTGGGACTAGCGGGAGTGGGTACGAGCAGTACTTC.

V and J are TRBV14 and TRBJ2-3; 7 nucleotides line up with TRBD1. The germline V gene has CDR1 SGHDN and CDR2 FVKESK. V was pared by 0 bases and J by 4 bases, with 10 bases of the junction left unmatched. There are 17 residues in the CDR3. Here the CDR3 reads CASSQDPWTGNADTQYF. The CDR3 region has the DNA TGTGCCAGCAGCCAAGATCCATGGACAGGAAACGCAGATACGCAGTATTTT.